This T cell receptor beta chain was sequenced in a study of radiotherapy plus CTLA-4 blockade in lung cancer. Whole-study findings and limits: Reports identified early blood T cell clone dynamics, with interferon-beta, as the best response predictor. Clones of tumor-derived TCRs expanded in blood after radiotherapy plus ipilimumab.

About this clone: Its antigen is unknown.

Germline assignment: CDR1 MGHDK and CDR2 SYGVNS. The CDR3 extends over 15 amino acids. V was trimmed by 2 bases and J by 3 bases, leaving 13 bases between them. Clones were read by immunoSEQ multiplex PCR, and TCRdb kept only the in-frame ones, dropping some. The table has 25,000 to 35,000 clones, approximately 77% seen once. Sequencing was performed on peripheral blood, taken from a patient treated with radiotherapy plus ipilimumab. The chain combines TRBV25-1 with TRBJ2-5; D might be TRBD2 (7 bases). The receptor comes from a human donor with non-small cell lung cancer whose response to radiotherapy plus ipilimumab could not be evaluated. This CDR3 is CASSEAGEGEETQYF. Written as DNA, the CDR3 is TGTGCCAGCAGTGAAGCGGGAGAGGGGGAAGAGACCCAGTACTTC.